These 27 T cell receptor beta chains were all obtained from the same sample, sequenced in a study of technical replicates of blood from a few donors. The table came from immunoSEQ multiplex PCR; TCRdb's copy has only in-frame clones and leaves some out. The sample yields fewer than 100,000 clones, 90% to 97% seen once. The sequencing input was T cells isolated from PBMCs. All receptors derive from a human donor in good health.

The chain joins TRBV12-5 to TRBJ1-4; 7 nucleotides agree with TRBD1. Looked up from germline, CDR1 is LGHNT and CDR2 is FRNRAP. This CDR3 is 15 amino acids long. V lost 6 bases and J lost 7; bases outside the gene matches: 11. This CDR3 is CASGETGSRLEKLFF. The CDR3 region has the DNA TGTGCTAGTGGGGAGACAGGGAGTAGACTTGAAAAACTGTTTTTT. Filled out from reference TRBV12-5 and TRBJ1-4, the complete variable domain reads DARVTQTPRHKVTEMGQEVTMRCQPILGHNTVFWYRQTMMQGLELLAYFRNRAPLDDSGMPKDRFSAEMPDATLATLKIQPSEPRDSAVYFCASGETGSRLEKLFFGSGTQLSVL.

The V and J genes are TRBV7-9 and TRBJ1-2, with TRBD1 identical over 11 bases. This CDR3 has 14 amino acids. In germline, CDR1 is SEHNR, CDR2 FQNEAQ (reference sequence). With 5 bases clipped from V and 4 bases from J, the junction kept 3 bases outside the gene matches. The CDR3 here is CASSIGQGAYGYTF. The CDR3, as DNA: TGTGCCAGCAGCATTGGACAGGGGGCCTATGGCTACACCTTC.

This clone was seen more than once but under ten times. The chain is built from TRBV10-1 and TRBJ2-7; tentative D call: TRBD2 (5 bases). Germline assignment: CDR1 WNHNN and CDR2 SYGVQD (reference sequence). This CDR3 contains 12 residues. Trimming took off 8 bases at V and 1 base at J, with 9 bases between the two ends. The CDR3, as DNA: TGCGCCAGCGCCGAGCGGTCCTACGAGCAGTACTTC. Its protein product is CASAERSYEQYF.

J is TRBJ1-2 and V is TRBV5-1, with 9 nucleotides matching TRBD1. CDR1 is SGHRS and CDR2 is YFSETQ in the germline V gene. The length of the CDR3 is 14 residues. The J segment lost 5 bases and the V segment lost 5 bases, leaving 7 bases of the junction unmatched. DNA for the CDR3: TGCGCCAGCAGTACCGGGACAGGGTTGTATGGCTACACCTTC. Translated: CASSTGTGLYGYTF.

Only a few counts were recorded for this clone. The rearrangement links TRBV9 to TRBJ1-1; D uncertain. Germline lookup yields CDR1 SGDLS and CDR2 YYNGEE. Trimming took 6 bases from V and 5 from J, leaving 14 bases between them. The CDR3 length is 13 residues. CDR3 sequence reads: CASMRVGDTEAFF. Here the CDR3 DNA reads TGTGCCAGCATGAGGGTCGGGGATACTGAAGCTTTCTTT.

This rearrangement joins TRBV15 to TRBJ2-7, with no clear D. The CDR3 has 15 residues. V shed 1 base and J shed 1 base, with 11 bases lying between them. The germline V gene encodes CDR1 LNHNV and CDR2 YYDKDF (reference sequence). The CDR3 DNA reads TGTGCCACCAGCAGAGTCATGACATTTTCCTACGAGCAGTACTTC. Residues: CATSRVMTFSYEQYF.

In this sample, this clone turned up once. The chain is built from TRBV5-4 and TRBJ2-1; 10 bases agree with TRBD1. The CDR3 loop spans 15 amino acids. V was pared by 4 bases and J by 4 bases, with 5 bases of the junction left unmatched. Germline V gives CDR1 SGHNT, CDR2 YYREEE (reference sequence). The CDR3 coding sequence is TGTGCCAGCAGCCTTCCGGGACAGGGGTACAATGAGCAGTTCTTC. This gives the protein CASSLPGQGYNEQFF.

This clone was picked up a small number of times. The rearrangement joins TRBV5-1 to TRBJ1-1; a possible D gene is TRBD1 (6 bases). Trimming stripped 3 bases from V and 1 base from J, with 10 bases between. CDR3 size: 14 residues. Germline loops: CDR1 SGHRS, CDR2 YFSETQ. CDR3 coding DNA: TGCGCCAGCAGCTGGGACACAAGGAACACTGAAGCTTTCTTT. Encoded protein: CASSWDTRNTEAFF.

The rearrangement links TRBV7-9 to TRBJ1-5; 8 bases align to TRBD1. CDR1 and CDR2 (germline): SEHNR, FQNEAQ (reference sequence). V lost 3 bases and J lost 7; bases outside the gene matches: 5. CDR3 length: 14 amino acids. Written as DNA, the CDR3 is TGTGCCAGCAGCTTCGGGACAGGTCACCAGCCCCAGCATTTT. This translates into CASSFGTGHQPQHF.

The J gene is TRBJ2-7, the V gene TRBV7-2, with a tentative D call TRBD1 (6 bases). Germline assignment: CDR1 SGHTA and CDR2 FQGNSA. The CDR3 is 14 amino acids. V was cut by 0 bases and J by 2 bases, with 8 bases left in between. The CDR3 loop reads CASSLAGAPYEQYF. As DNA, the CDR3 is TGTGCCAGCAGCTTAGCGGGGGCCCCCTACGAGCAGTACTTC.

V usage is TRBV29-1 and J usage is TRBJ2-6; D call uncertain. Germline V gene lookup returns CDR1 SQVTM and CDR2 ANQGSEA. CDR3 length: 16 amino acids. Trimming stripped 0 bases from V and 0 bases from J, with 9 bases between. As DNA, the CDR3 is TGCAGCGTTGAAGAACCAGACAACTCTGGGGCCAACGTCCTGACTTTC. Protein product: CSVEEPDNSGANVLTF.

The CDR3 protein is CASNVDRGMNTEAFF. The CDR3, as DNA: TGTGCCAGCAACGTCGACAGGGGAATGAACACTGAAGCTTTCTTT. The V call is TRBV27, the J call TRBJ1-1, with 8 bases lining up with TRBD1. CDR1 is MNHEY, CDR2 SMNVEV, per germline (reference sequence). This CDR3 is 15 amino acids long. With 7 bases clipped from V and 0 bases from J, the junction kept 7 bases outside the gene matches.

In its sample, this clone was seen once. The chain is built from TRBV7-9 and TRBJ1-5; D may be TRBD1 (6 bases). The CDR3 is 15 residues long. V lost 4 bases and J lost 4, with 14 bases in between. CDR1 and CDR2 (germline): SEHNR, FQNEAQ (reference sequence). The chain's CDR3 is CASSSEDRINQPQHF. DNA of the CDR3: TGTGCCAGCAGCTCTGAGGACAGAATTAATCAGCCCCAGCATTTT.

The J gene is TRBJ2-7, the V gene TRBV5-1; TRBD2 matches 14 bases. This CDR3 comprises 15 residues. The ends lost 4 bases at V and 6 bases at J; junction bases unmatched: 6. Germline loops: CDR1 SGHRS, CDR2 YFSETQ. CDR3 loop: CASSTGLAGALEQYF. Written as DNA, the CDR3 is TGCGCCAGCAGCACGGGACTAGCGGGAGCTCTCGAGCAGTACTTC. Based on the CDR3 plus reference TRBV5-1 and TRBJ2-7, the full variable domain is KAGVTQTPRYLIKTRGQQVTLSCSPISGHRSVSWYQQTPGQGLQFLFEYFSETQRNKGNFPGRFSGRQFSNSRSEMNVSTLELGDSALYLCASSTGLAGALEQYFGPGTRLTVT.

The chain is built from TRBV28 and TRBJ2-5, with 11 bases identical to TRBD2. The CDR3 has 15 amino acids. Germline V lookup: CDR1 MDHEN, CDR2 SYDVKM. The ends lost 6 bases at V and 2 bases at J; junction bases unmatched: 5. The CDR3 here is CASSRGLAVQETQYF. The CDR3 DNA is TGTGCCAGCAGCCGGGGACTAGCGGTTCAAGAGACCCAGTACTTC.

The chain couples TRBV15 to TRBJ2-1; the match to TRBD2 covers 7 bases. CDR1 and CDR2 from the germline V gene are LNHNV and YYDKDF (reference sequence). J was trimmed by 4 bases and V by 5 bases; bases with no gene match: 11. This CDR3 is built from 16 residues. The CDR3 sequence is CATSPRGGDYYNEQFF. CDR3 nucleotide sequence: TGTGCCACCAGCCCTCGCGGCGGGGACTATTACAATGAGCAGTTCTTC.

This sequence joins TRBV4-2 and TRBJ2-1, with D possibly matching TRBD1 (6 bases). CDR1 and CDR2 from the germline V gene are LGHNA and YNFKEQ. The V and J ends lost 0 bases and 8 bases respectively, with 14 bases between them. The CDR3 is made up of 15 amino acids. CDR3 sequence reads: CASSQDGQGLDEQFF. The CDR3 bases are TGTGCCAGCAGCCAAGATGGGCAGGGGCTCGATGAGCAGTTCTTC.

The chain recombines TRBV7-9 with TRBJ1-4, with no clear D. V lost 1 base, J lost 11 bases, and 5 bases lay in between. The CDR3 sequence is 11 residues long. Germline values: CDR1 SEHNR, CDR2 FQNEAQ (reference sequence). DNA for the CDR3: TGTGCCAGCAGCTTAGTCCAGAAACTGTTTTTT. Translated: CASSLVQKLFF.

This clone has only a few counts. The V and J genes are TRBV11-2 and TRBJ1-2; D gene ambiguous. CDR3 length equals 13 residues. The germline V gene has CDR1 SGHAT and CDR2 FQNNGV. V lost 4 bases, J lost 8 bases, and 14 bases lay in between. In nucleotides, the CDR3 is TGTGCCAGCAGCTCACCACCATTACACGGCTACACCTTC. Translation gives CASSSPPLHGYTF. Full variable domain (rest looked up from reference TRBV11-2 and TRBJ1-2): EAGVAQSPRYKIIEKRQSVAFWCNPISGHATLYWYQQILGQGPKLLIQFQNNGVVDDSQLPKDRFSAERLKGVDSTLKIQPAKLEDSAVYLCASSSPPLHGYTFGSGTRLTVV.

The gene calls are TRBV2 and TRBJ2-1; possible D gene TRBD2, 6 bases. V gave up 10 bases and J gave up 9 bases, with 22 bases separating them. Germline assignment: CDR1 SNHLY and CDR2 FYNNEI. CDR3 length: 14 residues. The CDR3 coding sequence is TGTGCCATCTCGACCCTGCGGGGTTGGGCTGAGCAGTTCTTC. It specifies CAISTLRGWAEQFF.

CDR3 DNA: TGTGCCAGCAGTGATAGTTCCAAAAACATTCAGTACTTC. Protein sequence: CASSDSSKNIQYF. The V and J genes are TRBV2 and TRBJ2-4; D unresolved. Germline V gene sequence: CDR1 SNHLY, CDR2 FYNNEI. V was pared by 3 bases and J by 2 bases, with 5 bases between. The CDR3 is made up of 13 amino acids.

This chain uses TRBV25-1 with TRBJ1-2, with a tentative D call TRBD1 (6 bases). Between the trimmed V and J ends, which lost 5 bases and 7 bases, there was a span of 20 bases. The germline V gene encodes CDR1 MGHDK and CDR2 SYGVNS. The CDR3 has 15 residues. Here the CDR3 reads CASSLGTSAKAGYTF. The CDR3 coding sequence is TGTGCCAGCAGTCTCGGGACATCCGCCAAGGCTGGCTACACCTTC.

This clone was picked up one time. This chain connects TRBV5-1 to TRBJ2-7; the match to TRBD1 covers 8 bases. J gave up 4 bases and V 4 bases, and 4 bases lay outside the gene matches. CDR3 length: 13 residues. CDR1 is SGHRS and CDR2 is YFSETQ in the germline V gene. In DNA form, the CDR3 reads TGCGCCAGCAGCACGGGACAGGAGTACGAGCAGTACTTC. Its protein product is CASSTGQEYEQYF.

This chain uses TRBV27 with TRBJ2-3; the match to TRBD2 covers 10 bases. Per germline, CDR1 MNHEY and CDR2 SMNVEV (reference sequence). The V and J ends lost 4 bases and 2 bases, in that order; junction bases with no gene match: 9. The CDR3 length is 17 residues. In nucleotides, the CDR3 is TGTGCCAGCAGTTCACCCCTTAGCGGGGGGAACACAGATACGCAGTATTTT. Encoded protein: CASSSPLSGGNTDTQYF.

This rearrangement joins TRBV18 to TRBJ1-1; 9 bases are shared with TRBD1. This CDR3 region has 15 residues. V shed 4 bases, J shed 4 bases, and the junction held 7 bases outside the gene matches. Germline V CDR1 and CDR2: KGHSH, LQKENI. CDR3 DNA sequence: TGTGCCAGCTCACTTGCCGGGACAGGGCTCACTGAAGCTTTCTTT. Translating it yields CASSLAGTGLTEAFF.

CDR3 nucleotide sequence: TGTGCCAGTAAGAAAGCGGGGTCTAGCACAGATACGCAGTATTTT. Amino acids: CASKKAGSSTDTQYF. This chain joins TRBV9 and TRBJ2-3, with 7 bases lining up with TRBD2. CDR3 size: 15 residues. V dropped 8 bases and J dropped 0; count of bases not matched to a gene: 9. Germline-derived CDR1 and CDR2 are SGDLS and YYNGEE.

V is TRBV6-1 and J is TRBJ2-3, with D maybe TRBD1 (6 bases). V lost 7 bases to trimming and J lost 4 bases, with 12 bases between them. CDR3 length: 13 residues. Germline V gene data show CDR1 as MNHNS and CDR2 as SASEGT. The CDR3 DNA follows: TGTGCCAGCACACTCAACAGGGCAGATACGCAGTATTTT. It specifies CASTLNRADTQYF.